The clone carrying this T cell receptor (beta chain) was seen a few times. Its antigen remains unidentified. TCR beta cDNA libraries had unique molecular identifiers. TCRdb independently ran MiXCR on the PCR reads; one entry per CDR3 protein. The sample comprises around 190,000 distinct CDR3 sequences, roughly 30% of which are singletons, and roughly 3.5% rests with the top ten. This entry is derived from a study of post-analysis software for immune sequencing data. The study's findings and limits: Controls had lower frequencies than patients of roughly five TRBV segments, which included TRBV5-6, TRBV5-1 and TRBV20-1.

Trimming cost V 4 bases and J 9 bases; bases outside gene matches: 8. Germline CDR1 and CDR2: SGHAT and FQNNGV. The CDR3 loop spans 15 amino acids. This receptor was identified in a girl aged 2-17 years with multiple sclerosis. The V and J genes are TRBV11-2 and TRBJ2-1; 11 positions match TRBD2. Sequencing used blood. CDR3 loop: CASSSNSGRDSEQFF. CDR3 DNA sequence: TGTGCCAGCAGCTCGAATAGCGGGAGGGACAGTGAGCAGTTCTTC.